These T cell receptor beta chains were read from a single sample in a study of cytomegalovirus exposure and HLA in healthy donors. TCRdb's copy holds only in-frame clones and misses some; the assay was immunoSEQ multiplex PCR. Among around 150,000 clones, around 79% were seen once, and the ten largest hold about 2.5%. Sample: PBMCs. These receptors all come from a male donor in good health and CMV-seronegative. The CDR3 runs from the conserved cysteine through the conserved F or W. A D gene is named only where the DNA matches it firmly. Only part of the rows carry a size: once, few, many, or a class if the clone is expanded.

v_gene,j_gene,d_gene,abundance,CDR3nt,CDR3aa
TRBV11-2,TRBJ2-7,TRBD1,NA,TGTGCCAGCACCTGGCTCTCGGACAGGTCCTACGAGCAGTACTTC,CASTWLSDRSYEQYF
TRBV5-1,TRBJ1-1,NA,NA,TGCGCCAGCAGCTTCCAGGGCGACACTGAAGCTTTCTTT,CASSFQGDTEAFF
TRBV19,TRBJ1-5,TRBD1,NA,TGTGCCAGTAGTGTCCAACAGGGGGGCCATCAGCCCCAGCATTTT,CASSVQQGGHQPQHF
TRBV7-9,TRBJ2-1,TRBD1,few,TGTTCCAGCAGCTCGACAGGGACTGAGCAGTTCTTC,CSSSSTGTEQFF
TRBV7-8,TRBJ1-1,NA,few,TGTGCCAGCAGCTTACTTAGTTACAGGGATGTGGACACTGAAGCTTTCTTT,CASSLLSYRDVDTEAFF
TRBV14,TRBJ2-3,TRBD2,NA,TGTGCCAGCAGCCAAGACACCCGACTAGCGGGGTTAGGGACGCAGTATTTT,CASSQDTRLAGLGTQYF
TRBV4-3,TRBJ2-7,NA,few,TGCGCCAGCAGCCAGTCAGGGTCCCAGAGCTCCTACGAGCAGTACTTC,CASSQSGSQSSYEQYF
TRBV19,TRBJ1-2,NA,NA,TGTGCCAGTAGTATTAGGAGGGGATATGGCTACACCTTC,CASSIRRGYGYTF
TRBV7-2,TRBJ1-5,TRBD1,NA,TGTGCCAGCAGCTTAAGGGGACAGGGAACGGGGGATCAGCCCCAGCATTTT,CASSLRGQGTGDQPQHF
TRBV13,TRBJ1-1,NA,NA,TGTGCCAGCAGCGCCTCCCTTTCCGGGGACACTGAAGCTTTCTTT,CASSASLSGDTEAFF
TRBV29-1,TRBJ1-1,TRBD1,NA,TGCAGCGTTGGGGTGACAGGGGGATCAAACACTGAAGCTTTCTTT,CSVGVTGGSNTEAFF
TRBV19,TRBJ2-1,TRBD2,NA,TGTGCCAGTAGTATAGGGGGACTAAACCTATTGTCTTATGAGCAGTTCTTC,CASSIGGLNLLSYEQFF
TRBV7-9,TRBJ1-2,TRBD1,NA,TGTGCCAGCAGGCGCGCGGGACAGGGGGCTTCGATTAGTGGCTACACCTTC,CASRRAGQGASISGYTF
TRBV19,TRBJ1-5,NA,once,TGTGCCAGTAGTACAGGGGATCAGCCCCAGCATTTT,CASSTGDQPQHF
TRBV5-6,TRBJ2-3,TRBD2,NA,TGTGCCAGCAGCTTGACCAAACTAGCGGGGGGGCGGAATACGCAGTATTTT,CASSLTKLAGGRNTQYF
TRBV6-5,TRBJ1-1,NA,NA,TGTGCCAGCACCCAGGGGACGAACACTGAAGCTTTCTTT,CASTQGTNTEAFF
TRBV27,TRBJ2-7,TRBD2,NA,TGTGCCAGCAGCCTTCTCGGGGGGGGGCCTCAAGAGCAGTACTTC,CASSLLGGGPQEQYF
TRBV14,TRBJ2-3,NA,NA,TGTGCCAGCAGCCAAGGCTGGGGAGGCACAGATACGCAGTATTTT,CASSQGWGGTDTQYF
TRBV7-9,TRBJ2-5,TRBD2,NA,TGTGCCAGCAGCCCGAACTTAGGGACTAGTCATGGGCAGTACTTC,CASSPNLGTSHGQYF
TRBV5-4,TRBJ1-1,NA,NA,TGTGCCAGCAGCTTGGCAGCCAGGTTGAACACTGAAGCTTTCTTT,CASSLAARLNTEAFF
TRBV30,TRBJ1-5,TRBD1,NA,TGTGCCTGGAGAGCGCGGACAGGGCTAGGGAATCAGCCCCAGCATTTT,CAWRARTGLGNQPQHF
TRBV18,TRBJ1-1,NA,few,TGTGCCAGCTCGTTGGCAGAGAACACTGAAGCTTTCTTT,CASSLAENTEAFF